The entry below describes one T cell receptor (beta chain). Its antigen has not been determined. No much larger clonotype is one base removed from it; base qualities were not supplied. The record originates from a study of T cell changes during pregnancy in multiple sclerosis (dated 2019 in TCRdb). About the full investigation: In women with multiple sclerosis, the researchers looked at how the T cell repertoire shifted as pregnancy progressed.

Libraries came from the immunoSEQ multiplex PCR assay. The table was pulled from immuneACCESS by TCRdb, which kept in-frame rearrangements only. Such tables lose some clones; where checked, under half of the loss comes from unresolved V genes, and the rest has no known cause. In this sample the table shows fewer than 50,000 clones, around 94% of which occur a single time. The leading ten clones occupy roughly 5% of the sample. For CDR1 and CDR2, the germline V gene (reference sequence) lists MNHEY and SMNVEV. V is reduced by 5 bases and J by 0 bases, leaving a spacing of 8 bases between them. From cysteine to phenylalanine, the CDR3 is 14 amino acids long. Only the CDR3 DNA is retained, 42 bases long and in frame from the first base.

The receptor comes from a female donor with multiple sclerosis, enrolled in a pregnancy study. The sequence is built from TRBV27 and TRBJ2-1; the D gene remains uncertain. The starting material was CD8+ T cells from peripheral blood mononuclear cells, obtained before pregnancy. The DNA sequence follows: TGTGCCAGCAGTAGAGTGAGCTCCTACAATGAGCAGTTCTTC. Its protein reads: CASSRVSSYNEQFF.